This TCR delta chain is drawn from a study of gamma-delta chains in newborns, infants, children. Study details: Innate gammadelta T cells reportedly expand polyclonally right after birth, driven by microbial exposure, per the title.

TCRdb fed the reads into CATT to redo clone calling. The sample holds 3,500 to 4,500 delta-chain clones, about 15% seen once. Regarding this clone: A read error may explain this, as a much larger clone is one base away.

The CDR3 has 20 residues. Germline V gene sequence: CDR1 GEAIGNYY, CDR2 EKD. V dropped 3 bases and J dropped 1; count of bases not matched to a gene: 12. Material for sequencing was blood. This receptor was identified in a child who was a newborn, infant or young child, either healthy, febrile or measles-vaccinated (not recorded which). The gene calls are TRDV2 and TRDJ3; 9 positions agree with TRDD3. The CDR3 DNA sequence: TGTGCCTGTGACGTACCGGGGGATACTGGACGTTCCTGGGACACCCGACAGATGTTTTTC. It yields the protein CACDVPGDTGRSWDTRQMFF.